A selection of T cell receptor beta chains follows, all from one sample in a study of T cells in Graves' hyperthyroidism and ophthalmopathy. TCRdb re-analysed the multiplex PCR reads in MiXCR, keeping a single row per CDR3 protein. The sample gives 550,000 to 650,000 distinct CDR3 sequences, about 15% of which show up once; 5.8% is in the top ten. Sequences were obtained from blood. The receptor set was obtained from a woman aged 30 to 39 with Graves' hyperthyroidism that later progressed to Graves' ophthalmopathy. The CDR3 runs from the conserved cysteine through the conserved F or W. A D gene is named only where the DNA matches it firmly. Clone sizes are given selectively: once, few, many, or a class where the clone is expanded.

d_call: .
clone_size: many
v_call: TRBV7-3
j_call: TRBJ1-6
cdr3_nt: TGTGCCAGCAGCTTAAAGGCAGGCGATTCACCCCTCCACTTT
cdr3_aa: CASSLKAGDSPLHF

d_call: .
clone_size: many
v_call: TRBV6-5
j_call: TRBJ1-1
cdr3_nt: TGTGCCAGCAGTTACGGTGAGAGAGGGAACACTGAAGCTTTCTTT
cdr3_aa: CASSYGERGNTEAFF

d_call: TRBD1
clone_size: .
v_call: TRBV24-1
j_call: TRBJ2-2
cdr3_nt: TGTGCCACCGCCGGGACAGGGGGCACCGGGGAGCTGTTTTTT
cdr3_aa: CATAGTGGTGELFF

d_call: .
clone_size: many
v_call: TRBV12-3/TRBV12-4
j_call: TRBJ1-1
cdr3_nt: TGTGCCAGCAGTTCCCTCCTCAGGGCGATTAACACTGAAGCTTTCTTT
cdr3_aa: CASSSLLRAINTEAFF

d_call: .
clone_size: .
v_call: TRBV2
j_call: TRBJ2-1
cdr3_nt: TGTGCCAGCAGTGAGTCTAGCTTCTCCTACAATGAGCAGTTCTTC
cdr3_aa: CASSESSFSYNEQFF

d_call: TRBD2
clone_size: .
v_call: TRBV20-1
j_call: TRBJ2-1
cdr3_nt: TGCAGTGCTCAAGGGACTAGCGGGAGTTTGTCGAATGAGCAGTTCTTC
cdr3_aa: CSAQGTSGSLSNEQFF

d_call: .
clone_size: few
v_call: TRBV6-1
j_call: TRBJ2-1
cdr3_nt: TGTGCCAGCAGTCCCCCCCCACGACTGACGAGCTCCTACAATGAGCAGTTCTTC
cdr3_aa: CASSPPPRLTSSYNEQFF

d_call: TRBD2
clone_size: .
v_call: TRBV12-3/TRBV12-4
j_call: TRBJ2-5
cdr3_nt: TGTGCCAGCAGCATAGGACTAGCCGCAGAGACCCAGTACTTC
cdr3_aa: CASSIGLAAETQYF

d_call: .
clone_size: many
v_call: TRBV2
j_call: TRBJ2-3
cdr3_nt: TGTGCCAGCAGCCTAATAAGGACCGTTCCTAGCACAGATACGCAGTATTTT
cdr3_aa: CASSLIRTVPSTDTQYF

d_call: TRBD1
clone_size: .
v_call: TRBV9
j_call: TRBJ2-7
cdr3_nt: TGTGCCAGCAGCGCCGTACCTGGACAGGGGGCAGTTGAGCAGTACTTC
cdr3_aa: CASSAVPGQGAVEQYF

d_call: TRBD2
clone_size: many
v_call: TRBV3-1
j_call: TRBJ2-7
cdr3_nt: TGTGCCAGCAGCCCCGGGACTAGCTACGAGCAGTACTTC
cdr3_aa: CASSPGTSYEQYF

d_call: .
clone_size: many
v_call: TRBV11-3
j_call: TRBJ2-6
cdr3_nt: TGTGCCAGCAGCCCCCAGACAGTTTCCTCTGGGGCCAACGTCCTGACTTTC
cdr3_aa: CASSPQTVSSGANVLTF

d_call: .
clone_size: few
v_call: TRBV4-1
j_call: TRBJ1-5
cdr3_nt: TGCGCCAGCAGCCAGACGGACGGGACACTTAATCAGCCCCAGCATTTT
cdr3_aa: CASSQTDGTLNQPQHF

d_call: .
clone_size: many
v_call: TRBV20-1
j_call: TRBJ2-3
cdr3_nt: TGCAGTGCTAGAGATCCCTCAAGAAAGGCGCAGTATTTT
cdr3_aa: CSARDPSRKAQYF

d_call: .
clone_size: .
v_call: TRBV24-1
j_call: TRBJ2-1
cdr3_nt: TGTGCCACCAGTGGAAACAATGAGCAGTTCTTC
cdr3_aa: CATSGNNEQFF

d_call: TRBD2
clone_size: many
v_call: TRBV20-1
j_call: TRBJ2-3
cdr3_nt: TGCAGTGCTAGAATAGCGGGAGAGGGTGATACGCAGTATTTT
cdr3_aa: CSARIAGEGDTQYF

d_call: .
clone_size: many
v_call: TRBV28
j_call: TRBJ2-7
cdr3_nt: TGTGCCAGCACTTTAGCCATTTCAGGCTCCTACGAGCAGTACTTC
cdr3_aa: CASTLAISGSYEQYF

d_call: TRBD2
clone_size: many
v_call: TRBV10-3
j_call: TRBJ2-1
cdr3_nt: TGTGCCGCCCGGGACTATTATGAGCAGTTCTTC
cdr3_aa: CAARDYYEQFF

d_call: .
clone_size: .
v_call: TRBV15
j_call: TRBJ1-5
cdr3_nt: TGTGCCACCAGCAGATACCAGGGTTCGGGGCCCCAGCATTTT
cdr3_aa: CATSRYQGSGPQHF

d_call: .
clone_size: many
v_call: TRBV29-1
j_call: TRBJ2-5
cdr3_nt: TGCAGCGTTGAAGGGGGAGGGGGGAAGACCCAGTACTTC
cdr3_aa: CSVEGGGGKTQYF

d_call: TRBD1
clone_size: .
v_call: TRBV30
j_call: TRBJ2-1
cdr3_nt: TGTGCCTGGAGTGTACGGACAGGCCTACTCCGATCCTACAATGAGCAGTTCTTC
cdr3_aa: CAWSVRTGLLRSYNEQFF

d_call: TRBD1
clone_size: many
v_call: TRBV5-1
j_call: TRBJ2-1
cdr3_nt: TGCGCCAGCAGGCCGGGACAGGGAAGTTTCAATGAGCAGTTCTTC
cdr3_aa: CASRPGQGSFNEQFF

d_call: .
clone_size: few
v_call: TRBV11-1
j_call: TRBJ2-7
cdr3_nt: TGTGCCAGCAGCTCCAGTACGAAGCAGTACTTC
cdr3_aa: CASSSSTKQYF

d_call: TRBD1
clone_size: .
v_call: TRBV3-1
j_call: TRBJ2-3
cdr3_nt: TGTGCCAGCAGCCCCGACAGGGTTTCAGTAGATACGCAGTATTTT
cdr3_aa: CASSPDRVSVDTQYF

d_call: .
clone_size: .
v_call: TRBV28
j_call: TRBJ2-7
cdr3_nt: TGTGCCAGCAGTCGGGGCGAGGAGCAGTACTTC
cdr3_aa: CASSRGEEQYF

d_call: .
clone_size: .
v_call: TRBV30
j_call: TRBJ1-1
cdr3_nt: TGTGCCTGGATCTCGTGGGGGAACACTGAAGCTTTCTTT
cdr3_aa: CAWISWGNTEAFF

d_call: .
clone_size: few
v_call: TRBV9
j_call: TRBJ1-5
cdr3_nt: TGTGCCGGAACGGGTGCAAGACAGCCCCAGCATTTT
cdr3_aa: CAGTGARQPQHF

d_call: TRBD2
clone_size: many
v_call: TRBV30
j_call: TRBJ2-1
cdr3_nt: TGTGCCTGGGACCTAGCGGGAGGGCCGAACAATGAGCAGTTCTTC
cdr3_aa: CAWDLAGGPNNEQFF

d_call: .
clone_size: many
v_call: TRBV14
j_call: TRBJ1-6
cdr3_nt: TGTGCCAGCAGCCAAGATTGGGCAGGGAGATCACCCCTCCACTTT
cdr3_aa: CASSQDWAGRSPLHF

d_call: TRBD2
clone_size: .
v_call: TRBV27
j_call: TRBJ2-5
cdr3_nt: TGTGCCAGCAGTACCCGGCGGGAGGGCTGGGAGACCCAGTACTTC
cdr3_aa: CASSTRREGWETQYF

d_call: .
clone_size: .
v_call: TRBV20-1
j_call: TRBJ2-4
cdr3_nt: TGCAGTGGGGACGGACTAGCCAAAAACATTCAGTACTTC
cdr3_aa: CSGDGLAKNIQYF

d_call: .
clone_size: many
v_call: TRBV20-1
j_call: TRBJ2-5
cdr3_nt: TGCAGTGCTCTCCTTTGGGGGGAGACCCAGTACTTC
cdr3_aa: CSALLWGETQYF

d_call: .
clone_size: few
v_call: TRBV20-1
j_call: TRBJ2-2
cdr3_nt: TGCAGTGCTAGAGCTAGCCGGGCGCCGAACACCGGGGAGCTGTTTTTT
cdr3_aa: CSARASRAPNTGELFF

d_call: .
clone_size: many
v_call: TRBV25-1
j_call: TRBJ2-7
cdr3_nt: TGTGCCAGCAGTCAGGAAACGGGGATAGGCGAGCAGTACTTC
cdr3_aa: CASSQETGIGEQYF

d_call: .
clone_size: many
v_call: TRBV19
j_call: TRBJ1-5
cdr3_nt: TGTGCCAGTAAGGTTGGCTACAATCAGCCCCAGCATTTT
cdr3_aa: CASKVGYNQPQHF

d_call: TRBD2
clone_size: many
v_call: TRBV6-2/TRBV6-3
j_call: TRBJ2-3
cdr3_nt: TGTGCCAGCAGTTACAAGGTAGCGGGAGATACGCAGTATTTT
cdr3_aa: CASSYKVAGDTQYF

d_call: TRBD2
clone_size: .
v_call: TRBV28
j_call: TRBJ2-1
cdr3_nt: TGTGCCAGCAGTTTTGATGGACTAGCGGGAGAGGGATGGAATGAGCAGTTCTTC
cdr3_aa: CASSFDGLAGEGWNEQFF

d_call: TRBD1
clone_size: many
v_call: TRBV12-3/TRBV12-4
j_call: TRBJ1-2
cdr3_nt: TGTGCCAGCCGCGGGGCAGGGGGAGAGAGGGGCTACACCTTC
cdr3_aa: CASRGAGGERGYTF

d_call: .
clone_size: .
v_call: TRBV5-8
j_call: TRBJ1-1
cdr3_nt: TGTGCCAGCAGCTTTAATCAACAGGTTGCTCCTGAAGCTTTCTTT
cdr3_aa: CASSFNQQVAPEAFF

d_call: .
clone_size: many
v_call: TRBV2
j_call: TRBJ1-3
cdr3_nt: TGTGCCAGCCAGGGGACTGGAAACACCATATATTTT
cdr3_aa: CASQGTGNTIYF

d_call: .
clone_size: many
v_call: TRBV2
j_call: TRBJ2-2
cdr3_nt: TGTGCCAGCAGTAGCACGCGAATTAACGGGGAGCTGTTTTTT
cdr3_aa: CASSSTRINGELFF

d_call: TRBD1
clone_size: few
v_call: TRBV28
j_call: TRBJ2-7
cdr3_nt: TGTGCCAGCAGGTGGACAGGGGGCGATCAGTACTTC
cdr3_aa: CASRWTGGDQYF

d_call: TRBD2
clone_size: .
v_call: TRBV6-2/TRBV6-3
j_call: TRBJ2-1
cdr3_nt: TGTGCCAGCAGTTACTCGAGAATGTGGCTAGCGGGAGAATTTGAGCAGTTCTTC
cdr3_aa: CASSYSRMWLAGEFEQFF

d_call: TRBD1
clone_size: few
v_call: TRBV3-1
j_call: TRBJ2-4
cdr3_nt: TGTGCCAGCAGCCAAGGATTCGGGGACCTCAGGGGGAAGACCAAAAACATTCAGTACTTC
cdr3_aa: CASSQGFGDLRGKTKNIQYF

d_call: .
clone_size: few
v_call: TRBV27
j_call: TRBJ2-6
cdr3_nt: TGTGCCAGCGGTTCCATTAGCTCTGGGGCCAACGTCCTGACTTTC
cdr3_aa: CASGSISSGANVLTF

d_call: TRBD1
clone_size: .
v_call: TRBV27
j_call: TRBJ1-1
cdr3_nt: TGTGCCAGCAGTTTAATACCGGGACAGGGACTCGAAGCTTTCTTT
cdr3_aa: CASSLIPGQGLEAFF

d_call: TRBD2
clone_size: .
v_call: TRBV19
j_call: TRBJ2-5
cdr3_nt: TGTGCCAGTAGTCGACTAGCGGGAGAGTTCGGGGAGACCCAGTACTTC
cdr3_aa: CASSRLAGEFGETQYF